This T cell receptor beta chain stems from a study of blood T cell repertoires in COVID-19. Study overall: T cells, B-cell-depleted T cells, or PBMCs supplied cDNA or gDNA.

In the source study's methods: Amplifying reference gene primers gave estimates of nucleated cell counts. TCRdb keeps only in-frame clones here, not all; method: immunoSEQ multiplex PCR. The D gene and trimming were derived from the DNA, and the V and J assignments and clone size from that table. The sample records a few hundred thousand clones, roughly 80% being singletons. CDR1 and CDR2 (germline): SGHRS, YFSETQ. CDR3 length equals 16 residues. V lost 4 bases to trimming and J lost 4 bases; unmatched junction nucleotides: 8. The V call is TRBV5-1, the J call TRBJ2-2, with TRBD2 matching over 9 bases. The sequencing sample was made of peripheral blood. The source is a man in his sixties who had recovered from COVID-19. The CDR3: CASSISGGAGTGELFF. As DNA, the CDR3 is TGCGCCAGCAGCATTAGCGGGGGCGCGGGCACCGGGGAGCTGTTTTTT.